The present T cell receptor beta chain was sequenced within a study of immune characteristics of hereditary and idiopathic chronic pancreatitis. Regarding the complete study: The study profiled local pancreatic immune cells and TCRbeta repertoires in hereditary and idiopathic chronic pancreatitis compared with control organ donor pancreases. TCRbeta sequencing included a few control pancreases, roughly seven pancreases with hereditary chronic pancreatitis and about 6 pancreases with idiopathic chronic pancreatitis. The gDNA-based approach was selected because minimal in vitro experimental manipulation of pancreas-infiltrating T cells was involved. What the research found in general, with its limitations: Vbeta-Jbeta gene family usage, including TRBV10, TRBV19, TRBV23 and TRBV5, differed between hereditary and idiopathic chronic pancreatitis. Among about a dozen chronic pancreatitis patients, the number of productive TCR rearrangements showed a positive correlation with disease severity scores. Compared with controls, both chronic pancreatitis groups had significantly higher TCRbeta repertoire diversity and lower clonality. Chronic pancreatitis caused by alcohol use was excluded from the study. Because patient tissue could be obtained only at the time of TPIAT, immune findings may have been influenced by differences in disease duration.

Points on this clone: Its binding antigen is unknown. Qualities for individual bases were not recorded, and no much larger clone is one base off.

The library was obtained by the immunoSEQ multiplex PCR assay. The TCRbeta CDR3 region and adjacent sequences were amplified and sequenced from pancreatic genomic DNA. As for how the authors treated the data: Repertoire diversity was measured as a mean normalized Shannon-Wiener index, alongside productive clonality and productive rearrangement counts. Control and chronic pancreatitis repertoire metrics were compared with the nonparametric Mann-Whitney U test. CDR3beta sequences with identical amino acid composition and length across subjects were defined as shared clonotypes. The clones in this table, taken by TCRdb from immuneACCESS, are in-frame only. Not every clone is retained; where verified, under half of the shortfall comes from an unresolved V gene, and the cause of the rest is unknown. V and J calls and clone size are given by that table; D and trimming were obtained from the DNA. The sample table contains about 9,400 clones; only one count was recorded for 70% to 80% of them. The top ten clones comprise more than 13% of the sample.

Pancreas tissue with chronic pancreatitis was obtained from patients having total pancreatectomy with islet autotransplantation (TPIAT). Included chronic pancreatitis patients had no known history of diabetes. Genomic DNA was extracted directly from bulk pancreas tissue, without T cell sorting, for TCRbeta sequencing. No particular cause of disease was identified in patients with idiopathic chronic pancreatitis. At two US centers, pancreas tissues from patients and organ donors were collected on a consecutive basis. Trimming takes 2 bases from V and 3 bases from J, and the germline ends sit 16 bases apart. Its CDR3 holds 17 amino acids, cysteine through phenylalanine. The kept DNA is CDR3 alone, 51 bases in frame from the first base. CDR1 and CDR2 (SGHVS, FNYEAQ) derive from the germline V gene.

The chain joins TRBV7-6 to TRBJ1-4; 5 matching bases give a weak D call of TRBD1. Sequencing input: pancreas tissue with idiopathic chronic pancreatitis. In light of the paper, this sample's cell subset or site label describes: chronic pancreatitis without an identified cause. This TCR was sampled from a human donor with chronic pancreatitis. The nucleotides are TGTGCCAGCAGCTTACTAAACCCCGGGACGGCTAATGAAAAACTGTTTTTT. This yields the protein CASSLLNPGTANEKLFF.